These T cell receptor beta chains were read from a single sample in a study of response to subunit inactivated influenza vaccine. TCRdb analysed the RT-PCR reads with MiXCR anew, one entry per CDR3 protein. The table lists 300,000 to 350,000 distinct CDR3 sequences, 21% of them singletons, with roughly a tenth in the top ten. Source: PBMCs from blood, taken less than 22 months after vaccination. The receptors come from a man between 50 and 69 years old who received an inactivated influenza vaccine. CDR3s include the opening cysteine and the closing phenylalanine or tryptophan. A D gene is named only where the DNA matches it firmly. A row's size may be missing; if present it is once, few, many or a size class.

>TRBJ2-2|TRBV12-3/TRBV12-4|-|-
CASGTVGAPLGTGELFF
TGTGCCAGTGGTACCGTGGGAGCTCCCCTCGGCACCGGGGAGCTGTTTTTT
>TRBJ2-7|TRBV28|-|-
CASSFPLWGESYEQYF
TGTGCCAGCAGTTTTCCCTTATGGGGCGAATCCTACGAGCAGTACTTC
>TRBJ2-7|TRBV20-1|-|TRBD2
CSASQSSGSYEQYF
TGCAGTGCTAGTCAATCTAGCGGGAGCTACGAGCAGTACTTC
>TRBJ2-4|TRBV7-2|few|-
CASSLSRLTAKNIQYF
TGTGCCAGCAGCTTAAGTCGGCTAACGGCCAAAAACATTCAGTACTTC
>TRBJ2-3|TRBV9|-|-
CASTLGGHGTDTQYF
TGTGCCAGCACTTTGGGGGGGCATGGCACAGATACGCAGTATTTT
>TRBJ2-3|TRBV19|few|-
CASSMIGTVTDTQYF
TGTGCCAGTAGTATGATCGGGACTGTCACAGATACGCAGTATTTT
>TRBJ2-1|TRBV5-1|few|TRBD2
CASSLVSGNHNEQFF
TGCGCCAGCAGCTTGGTGAGCGGGAACCACAATGAGCAGTTCTTC
>TRBJ2-7|TRBV15|few|-
CATSGEGKLEQYF
TGTGCCACCAGCGGGGAAGGGAAACTCGAGCAGTACTTC
>TRBJ1-1|TRBV19|few|TRBD1
CASSTRQGAAFF
TGTGCCAGTAGTACAAGACAGGGGGCAGCTTTCTTT
>TRBJ2-1|TRBV11-2|-|TRBD2
CASSLRGFGLAGGRNEQFF
TGTGCCAGCAGCTTACGAGGTTTCGGGCTAGCGGGAGGAAGGAATGAGCAGTTCTTC
>TRBJ2-1|TRBV29-1|-|-
CSVRRGGDNEQFF
TGCAGCGTGCGGCGGGGTGGGGATAATGAGCAGTTCTTC
>TRBJ1-1|TRBV28|few|-
CASSFDSSMNTEAFF
TGTGCCAGCAGTTTTGACAGCTCCATGAACACTGAAGCTTTCTTT
>TRBJ2-7|TRBV20-1|-|TRBD2
CSASPGTSGRAGYEQYF
TGCAGTGCTAGCCCTGGGACTAGCGGGAGGGCCGGGTACGAGCAGTACTTC
>TRBJ1-3|TRBV18|-|-
CASVGKESSGNTIYF
TGTGCCAGCGTGGGTAAGGAAAGCTCTGGAAACACCATATATTTT
>TRBJ2-2|TRBV11-1|few|-
CASYGGAGPRGTGELFF
TGTGCCAGCTACGGTGGAGCAGGGCCTCGAGGCACCGGGGAGCTGTTTTTT